These T cell receptor beta chains were read from a single sample in a study of blood T cell repertoires in COVID-19. Repertoires were generated with immunoSEQ multiplex PCR, while TCRdb's copy carries only in-frame clones and drops some. This sample has tens of thousands of clones, with 80% to 85% found just once. Sequencing used peripheral blood. The receptors shown here come from a human donor in a cohort sampled during active COVID-19. Both conserved end residues are part of each CDR3. A D gene is named only where the DNA matches it firmly. Where a row states a size, it is once, few, many or the class of an expanded clone; other rows omit it.

CASKGTPNSNQPQHF	TGTGCCAGCAAGGGGACACCTAATAGCAATCAGCCCCAGCATTTT	-	TRBV2	TRBJ1-5	few
CASRTTGISYNEQFF	TGTGCCAGCAGGACAACAGGGATCTCCTACAATGAGCAGTTCTTC	-	TRBV2	TRBJ2-1	few
CASNRGLEQFF	TGTGCCAGCAACAGGGGCCTAGAGCAGTTCTTC	TRBD1	TRBV25-1	TRBJ2-1	-
CASRRQILGNTEAFF	TGTGCCAGCAGGAGGCAGATCCTAGGGAACACTGAAGCTTTCTTT	-	TRBV6-5	TRBJ1-1	-
CASSPYTSSSEQFF	TGTGCCAGCAGCCCCTATACTAGTTCAAGTGAGCAGTTCTTC	-	TRBV7-3	TRBJ2-1	-
CASSRWTGDQPQHF	TGCGCCAGCAGCCGTTGGACAGGGGACCAGCCCCAGCATTTT	TRBD1	TRBV5-1	TRBJ1-5	-
CASSFGDRGHSPLHF	TGTGCCAGCAGCTTTGGGGACAGGGGCCATTCACCCCTCCACTTT	TRBD1	TRBV7-9	TRBJ1-6	-
CASRRLAQQETQYF	TGTGCCAGCAGACGACTAGCTCAACAAGAGACCCAGTACTTC	TRBD2	TRBV5-6	TRBJ2-5	-
CASSLGGTLAKNIQYF	TGTGCCAGCAGCTTAGGGGGCACGCTAGCCAAAAACATTCAGTACTTC	-	TRBV7-2	TRBJ2-4	-
CASSSPGLSGRWGYTF	TGTGCCAGCAGCTCTCCCGGTCTTTCAGGCCGGTGGGGCTACACCTTC	-	TRBV5-8	TRBJ1-2	once
CASSGPGVGELFF	TGTGCCAGCAGCGGACCGGGGGTCGGGGAGCTGTTTTTT	-	TRBV5-5	TRBJ2-2	-
CASSELARFYSNQPQHF	TGTGCCAGCAGTGAATTGGCGCGGTTTTATAGCAATCAGCCCCAGCATTTT	-	TRBV2	TRBJ1-5	-
CASSFLPQGDYGYTF	TGTGCCAGCAGTTTTCTCCCGCAGGGGGACTATGGCTACACCTTC	TRBD1	TRBV27	TRBJ1-2	-
CSVTSDSTDTQYF	TGCAGCGTCACTAGCGATAGCACAGATACGCAGTATTTT	TRBD2	TRBV29-1	TRBJ2-3	-
CASSFFVGQGPSEYTGELFF	TGTGCCAGCAGCTTCTTTGTCGGACAGGGGCCGAGTGAATACACCGGGGAGCTGTTTTTT	TRBD1	TRBV7-8	TRBJ2-2	-
CASSLVQGRGYTF	TGCGCCAGCAGCTTGGTGCAGGGTCGAGGCTACACCTTC	-	TRBV5-1	TRBJ1-2	-
CASRTGVGEKLFF	TGTGCCAGCAGAACAGGGGTGGGTGAAAAACTGTTTTTT	TRBD1	TRBV12-3/TRBV12-4	TRBJ1-4	-
CASSPPDRRGGAETQYF	TGTGCCAGCTCACCACCGGACAGACGGGGGGGCGCAGAGACCCAGTACTTC	TRBD2	TRBV18	TRBJ2-5	-
CASSPENWTGRGYTF	TGTGCCAGCAGCCCCGAAAATTGGACAGGGAGAGGCTACACCTTC	TRBD1	TRBV7-9	TRBJ1-2	-
CASSPWQGLHYNEQFF	TGTGCCAGCTCACCATGGCAGGGACTGCACTACAATGAGCAGTTCTTC	-	TRBV18	TRBJ2-1	-
CASSDLTGPVDTQYF	TGCGCCAGCAGTGATTTGACAGGCCCCGTAGATACGCAGTATTTT	-	TRBV10-1	TRBJ2-3	-
CASSIGGQNNQPQHF	TGTGCCAGTAGTATAGGCGGACAGAATAATCAGCCCCAGCATTTT	-	TRBV19	TRBJ1-5	-
CATSRVTGTTEAFF	TGTGCCACCAGCAGAGTTACAGGGACCACTGAAGCTTTCTTT	-	TRBV15	TRBJ1-1	-
CASSSGYGYTF	TGTGCCAGCAGTTCGGGGTATGGCTACACCTTC	-	TRBV6-5	TRBJ1-2	-
CASSQQVAGELFF	TGCGCCAGCAGCCAACAGGTAGCCGGGGAGCTGTTTTTT	-	TRBV4-1	TRBJ2-2	-
CASSLRQGNTIYF	TGTGCCAGCAGCTTACGACAGGGTAACACCATATATTTT	TRBD1	TRBV7-9	TRBJ1-3	many
CASSEGRRPQHF	TGTGCCAGCAGTGAAGGTCGTCGGCCCCAGCATTTT	-	TRBV6-1	TRBJ1-5	-
CASSRRRDTAPYEQYF	TGTGCCAGCTCCCGACGTAGGGACACCGCCCCCTACGAGCAGTACTTC	-	TRBV18	TRBJ2-7	-
CASSARRTYNTGELFF	TGTGCCAGCAGCGCACGTCGGACATACAACACCGGGGAGCTGTTTTTT	-	TRBV7-9	TRBJ2-2	-
CASSQDGTGYNEQFF	TGCGCCAGCAGCCAAGATGGGACAGGTTACAATGAGCAGTTCTTC	TRBD1	TRBV4-1	TRBJ2-1	-
CSVAPRTGVSYEQYF	TGCAGCGTCGCCCCCCGGACAGGGGTCTCCTACGAGCAGTACTTC	TRBD1	TRBV29-1	TRBJ2-7	-
CSVQPKGQVRPITEAFF	TGCAGCGTCCAACCCAAGGGACAGGTTAGACCCATAACTGAAGCTTTCTTT	TRBD1	TRBV29-1	TRBJ1-1	-
CAIFNGMVAARAGANVLTF	TGTGCCATCTTCAACGGGATGGTGGCAGCCCGGGCTGGGGCCAACGTCCTGACTTTC	-	TRBV10-3	TRBJ2-6	-
CAISERTNTEAFF	TGTGCCATCAGTGAAAGGACTAACACTGAAGCTTTCTTT	-	TRBV10-3	TRBJ1-1	-
CASSLCEGGQPQHF	TGTGCCAGCAGTTTATGCGAAGGGGGTCAGCCCCAGCATTTT	-	TRBV27	TRBJ1-5	once
CASSRDNTREQYF	TGTGCCAGTAGTAGAGACAATACGAGGGAGCAGTACTTC	-	TRBV19	TRBJ2-7	-
CASSLRPQSRVGNEKLFF	TGTGCCAGCAGTTTACGACCGCAATCCAGGGTTGGGAATGAAAAACTGTTTTTT	-	TRBV27	TRBJ1-4	-
CASSRLAGRETQYF	TGTGCCAGCAGTAGGCTAGCGGGGCGAGAGACCCAGTACTTC	TRBD2	TRBV28	TRBJ2-5	-
CASSLDAGVVQPQHF	TGTGCCAGCAGCCTGGACGCAGGGGTGGTTCAGCCCCAGCATTTT	-	TRBV5-4	TRBJ1-5	-